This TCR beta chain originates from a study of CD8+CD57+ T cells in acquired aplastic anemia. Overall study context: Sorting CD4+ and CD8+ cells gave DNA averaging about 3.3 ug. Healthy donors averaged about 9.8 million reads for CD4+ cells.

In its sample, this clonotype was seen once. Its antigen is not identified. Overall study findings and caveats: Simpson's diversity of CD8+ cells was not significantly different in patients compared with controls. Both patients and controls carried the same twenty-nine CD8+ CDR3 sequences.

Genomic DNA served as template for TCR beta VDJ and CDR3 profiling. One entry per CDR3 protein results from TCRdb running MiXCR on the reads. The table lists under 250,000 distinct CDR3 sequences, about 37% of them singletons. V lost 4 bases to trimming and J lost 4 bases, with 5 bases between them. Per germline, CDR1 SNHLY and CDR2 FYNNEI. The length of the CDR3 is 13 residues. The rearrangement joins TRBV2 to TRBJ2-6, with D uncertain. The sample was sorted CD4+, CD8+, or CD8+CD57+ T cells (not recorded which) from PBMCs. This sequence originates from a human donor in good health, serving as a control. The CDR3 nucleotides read TGTGCCAGCAGTGGCGCGGGGGCCAACGTCCTGACTTTC. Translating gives CASSGAGANVLTF.